This T cell receptor (beta chain) was identified in a study of T cells in Graves' hyperthyroidism and ophthalmopathy (dated by TCRdb to the late 2010s). A note on the overall study: Peripheral blood was collected at initial diagnosis, before any treatment. After sampling, hyperthyroidism patients received methimazole starting at 30 mg daily, and ophthalmopathy patients received high-dose intravenous methylprednisolone. Whether ophthalmopathy could be predicted prospectively was tested in an independent validation cohort made up of under 20 hyperthyroidism patients plus 17 patients who later progressed to ophthalmopathy. In addition, the study compared T-cell repertoires in thyroid tissue and in blood from five or six Graves' hyperthyroidism patients. To identify distinguishing TCR V-J signatures, a discovery cohort of 100 or so patients was used, comprising 40 to 45 with Graves' ophthalmopathy and around 60 with stable Graves' hyperthyroidism. The roughly 100 discovery patients were randomly divided into training and test sets at a 7:3 ratio. The paper describes TCR Vbeta CDR3 sequencing of 135 peripheral blood samples, made up of approximately 40 ophthalmopathy patients, approximately 76 hyperthyroidism patients and about 17 progressor patients. What the authors observed across the whole study: During validation, the model predicted progression to ophthalmopathy a median of about 6.5 months ahead of onset, with more than 55% sensitivity and less than 85% specificity. Most expanded thyroid clonotypes (frequency above 0.001) were also detected in blood, suggesting blood repertoires may reflect thyroid immune responses. A 13 V-J signature model separated ophthalmopathy from stable hyperthyroidism, with about 88% sensitivity and 81.08% specificity in cross-validation and 80%/75% in testing. No statistical method was used to fix the sample size in advance, and group allocation was not hidden from the investigators.

Moderately to severely active disease, a Clinical Activity Score of at least 3, a NOSPECS grade of at least 4, and a duration under 3 months were present in ophthalmopathy patients. Patients with uncontrolled infections, other autoimmune diseases, pregnancy or lactation were excluded. Diagnoses were based on clinical symptoms, serum thyroxine and TRAb, thyroid ultrasound and orbital computed tomography. PBMCs were separated from 8 to 10 ml of fresh peripheral blood using Ficoll-Paque density gradient centrifugation. Total RNA was extracted using Trizol reagent, and RNA quality was assessed on an Agilent 2100 Bioanalyzer. Ten or more counts support this clonotype. Its cognate antigen has yet to be identified. Base qualities are missing; no much larger clone stands one base away. The TCR beta CDR3 regions were amplified from RNA transcripts. A first-round RT-PCR of the TCR CDR3 used the HTBI primer set with the Qiagen OneStep RT-PCR kit. Libraries were constructed in a second round of multiplex PCR, after which size selection and purification were carried out. Paired-end sequencing of the libraries was performed with 100 bp reads on an Illumina HiSeq2000. The paper's data handling went like this. Raw data were processed with SOAPnuke, discarding reads with adapters, uncalled bases, mean Phred below 15, or no exact constant-primer or identifier match. High-quality paired reads were merged with COPE v1.2.5, and unique nucleotide sequences were defined as clonotypes. Clonotypes were aligned to IMGT TRBV, TRBD and TRBJ reference segments using MiTCR v1.1. Only V-J combinations with frequency above 0.0001, covering about 99% of repertoires, were analysed. The TCS score was defined as F50 (clonal expansion) divided by E x V (chaos), with BLOSUM62-based TCRdist calculated between CDR3 peptides within each V-J. Welch's t-statistics and random forest reduced fewer than 550 V-J features to about 13, which were used in a naive Bayes classifier (R e1071). The similarity between thyroid and blood repertoires was quantified using the Morisita-Horn index. The public sequencing data were trimmed at Q25 with fastp and processed into clonotypes with MiXCR by TCRdb, which kept only in-frame beta chains. Rows merge per CDR3 protein into single entries with the most common DNA and genes. For this entry, the V and J calls and clone size follow TCRdb and not the study's own pipeline. This sample has approximately 600,000 distinct CDR3 sequences in its table, and 14% to 15% of those were observed once. Together, the top ten hold 4% to 5.5% of the sample.

In the germline V gene, CDR1 corresponds to MNHNS and CDR2 to SASEGT. Including cysteine and phenylalanine, the CDR3 has 14 amino acids. The kept DNA is CDR3 alone, 42 bases in frame from the first base. From V the trimming removes 2 bases and from J it removes 3 bases, while the gene matches leave 4 bases of the junction unaccounted for. This receptor was identified in a woman between 40 and 55 years old with Graves' ophthalmopathy. Source material: blood. Recombination connected TRBV6-1 to TRBJ2-7, and 7 junction bases match TRBD1. The CDR3 protein is CASSETGDGYEQYF. The nucleotide sequence reads TGTGCCAGCAGTGAAACAGGGGATGGCTACGAGCAGTACTTC.